These 21 T cell receptor beta chains share one sample of origin, sequenced in a study of CD8+CD57+ T cells in acquired aplastic anemia. Before being chosen for sequencing, patients had shown CD8+CD57+ cell expansion by flow cytometry. The study profiled TCR beta VDJ and CDR3 using genomic DNA as template. TCRdb fed the reads into MiXCR, producing one record per CDR3 protein. Of around 130,000 distinct CDR3 sequences detected, 50% to 70% appear once; the ten largest clones hold around 27%. Material for sequencing was sorted CD4+, CD8+, or CD8+CD57+ T cells (not recorded which) from PBMCs. Receptor source: a human donor with aplastic anemia.

This clonotype has a single count. A read error is possible here, since a much larger clone lies one base away. The chain combines TRBV12-3 or TRBV12-4 with TRBJ1-2; TRBD1 might be the D (5 bases). Trimming cost V 5 bases and J 4 bases, with 17 bases left between them. The CDR3 covers 15 residues. The CDR3 DNA reads TGTGCCAGCAGTGCCCACAAGGGGCGCATCTATGGCTACACCTTC. This encodes CASSAHKGRIYGYTF.

The table lists this clonotype with a few counts. This chain joins TRBV19 and TRBJ1-2, with 10 bases that match TRBD1. CDR3 size: 14 residues. Germline assignment: CDR1 LNHDA and CDR2 SQIVND (reference sequence). Trimming removed 7 bases from V and 7 bases from J; junction bases left unmatched: 9. CDR3 bases: TGTGCCAGTACAGGTCGACAGGGGGCGCTTGGCTACACCTTC. This encodes CASTGRQGALGYTF.

The V gene is TRBV20-1, the J gene TRBJ2-1, with 11 bases aligning to TRBD2. Germline values: CDR1 DFQATT, CDR2 SNEGSKA (reference sequence). J gave up 3 bases and V 6 bases, and 13 bases lay outside the gene matches. The CDR3 runs 17 residues. The CDR3 reads CSACPRTSGHFYNEQFF. The CDR3 nucleotides read TGCAGTGCCTGCCCTAGGACTAGCGGGCATTTCTACAATGAGCAGTTCTTC.

J is TRBJ2-1 and V is TRBV2; D not certain. The V end was cut by 7 bases, the J end by 4 bases, with 14 bases between. From germline, CDR1 is SNHLY and CDR2 FYNNEI. CDR3 length equals 14 residues. Here the CDR3 reads CASTGPTLYNEQFF. CDR3 coding DNA: TGTGCCAGCACCGGACCCACCCTATACAATGAGCAGTTCTTC.

The V gene is TRBV29-1, the J gene TRBJ2-7, with D perhaps given as TRBD1 or TRBD2 (5 bases each). Germline V gene sequence: CDR1 SQVTM, CDR2 ANQGSEA. The CDR3 has 13 residues. V was shortened by 6 bases and J by 0 bases, with 12 bases between the two germline ends. CDR3 protein: CSVAPGLSYEQYF. The CDR3 region has the DNA TGCAGCGTGGCCCCGGGGCTCTCCTACGAGCAGTACTTC.

J is TRBJ2-3 and V is TRBV20-1, with D tentatively TRBD2 (6 bases). The V end was cut by 6 bases, the J end by 2 bases, with 9 bases between. CDR3 size: 12 residues. Per the germline V gene, CDR1 is DFQATT and CDR2 is SNEGSKA (reference sequence). CDR3 sequence reads: CSAGTYTDTQYF. CDR3 nucleotides: TGCAGTGCCGGGACTTACACAGATACGCAGTATTTT.

The rearrangement links TRBV10-3 to TRBJ1-1; maybe TRBD1 (6 bases). Trimming shortened V by 0 bases and J by 6 bases, and 17 bases separated the two germline ends. The CDR3 length is 16 residues. Germline V lookup: CDR1 ENHRY, CDR2 SYGVKD. CDR3 bases: TGTGCCATCAGTGAGTCGAGGGGGGGAAAGGGACCTGAAGCTTTCTTT. It translates to CAISESRGGKGPEAFF.

V usage is TRBV10-2 and J usage is TRBJ2-7; D gene uncertain. CDR1 WSHSY and CDR2 SAAADI come from the germline V gene. Trimming took 8 bases from V and 5 from J, leaving 10 bases between them. The length of the CDR3 is 11 residues. The CDR3 loop is CASGRTHEQYF. The CDR3 DNA reads TGCGCCAGCGGCAGGACCCACGAGCAGTACTTC.

The chain links TRBV7-8 to TRBJ2-3, with D unresolved. This CDR3 has 13 amino acids. CDR1 and CDR2 from the germline V gene are SGHVS and FQNEAQ. The ends were cut back, 3 bases at V and 0 bases at J, with 4 bases in the middle. The CDR3 reads CASSFSSTDTQYF. CDR3 DNA sequence: TGTGCCAGCAGCTTTAGCAGCACAGATACGCAGTATTTT. The full variable domain, its missing parts supplied by reference TRBV7-8 and TRBJ2-3, is GAGVSQSPRYKVAKRGQDVALRCDPISGHVSLFWYQQALGQGPEFLTYFQNEAQLDKSGLPSDRFFAERPEGSVSTLKIQRTQQEDSAVYLCASSFSSTDTQYFGPGTRLTVL.

This clonotype was picked up a small number of times. The chain couples TRBV10-3 to TRBJ2-7; TRBD1 matches 8 bases. Per germline, CDR1 ENHRY and CDR2 SYGVKD. The ends lost 6 bases at V and 7 bases at J; junction bases unmatched: 8. This CDR3 region has 13 residues. CDR3 loop: CAISSDRAGEQYF. In DNA, the CDR3 is TGTGCCATCAGCTCGGACAGGGCGGGTGAGCAGTACTTC.

This clonotype was seen more than once but under ten times. This rearrangement joins TRBV7-8 to TRBJ1-4, with D hard to call. The CDR3 runs to 13 residues. Trimming shortened V by 2 bases and J by 0 bases, and 1 base separated the two germline ends. Germline V gene data show CDR1 as SGHVS and CDR2 as FQNEAQ. The CDR3 nucleotides are TGTGCCAGCAGCTTATCAACTAATGAAAAACTGTTTTTT. Translation gives CASSLSTNEKLFF.

The rearrangement joins TRBV29-1 to TRBJ2-2; a weak D match, TRBD2 (6 bases). The CDR3 covers 14 residues. V was pared by 2 bases and J by 4 bases, with 11 bases between. From germline, CDR1 is SQVTM and CDR2 ANQGSEA. The CDR3 coding sequence is TGCAGCGTTGAATCTGGGACTCGCACCGGGGAGCTGTTTTTT. Amino acids: CSVESGTRTGELFF.

This CDR3 reads CASSDMVVDMNTEAFF. CDR3 bases: TGTGCCAGCAGTGACATGGTCGTAGATATGAACACTGAAGCTTTCTTT. This chain links TRBV6-4 with TRBJ1-1; the D is unclear. Trimming left V 2 bases short and J 0 bases short, with 13 bases between. The CDR3 covers 16 residues. Germline V gene data show CDR1 as MRHNA and CDR2 as SNTAGT.

This clonotype has a handful of counts. A much larger clonotype is one base distant, so this may be a read error. The chain recombines TRBV12-3 or TRBV12-4 with TRBJ2-7; D uncertain. The length of the CDR3 is 12 residues. Trimming took 3 bases from V and 2 from J, leaving 5 bases between them. Written as DNA, the CDR3 is TGTGCCAGCAGTTTCAGCACCTACGAGCAGTACTTC. This translates into CASSFSTYEQYF.

The V gene is TRBV25-1, the J gene TRBJ1-4, with 11 bases fitting TRBD1. CDR3 size: 17 residues. The trim removed 1 base at V and 4 bases at J, leaving 5 bases unmatched. Germline values: CDR1 MGHDK, CDR2 SYGVNS. For the CDR3, the DNA is TGTGCCAGCAGTGAATCCTGGACAGGGGGCCATAATGAAAAACTGTTTTTT. Protein product: CASSESWTGGHNEKLFF.

Only one count was recorded for this clonotype. This sequence joins TRBV14 and TRBJ2-1; 7 positions match TRBD2. From germline, CDR1 is SGHDN and CDR2 FVKESK. CDR3 size: 15 residues. V was pared by 9 bases and J by 10 bases, with 18 bases of the junction left unmatched. CDR3 amino acids: CASTAPGRGVSEQFF. In nucleotides, the CDR3 is TGTGCCAGTACCGCCCCGGGACGGGGGGTGTCAGAGCAGTTCTTC. Drawing the rest from reference TRBV14 and TRBJ2-1, the complete variable domain is EAGVTQFPSHSVIEKGQTVTLRCDPISGHDNLYWYRRVMGKEIKFLLHFVKESKQDESGMPNNRFLAERTGGTYSTLKVQPAELEDSGVYFCASTAPGRGVSEQFFGPGTRLTVL.

This clonotype has ten or more counts. This chain uses TRBV9 with TRBJ1-2; TRBD1 matches at 7 bases. Germline assignment: CDR1 SGDLS and CDR2 YYNGEE. This CDR3 region has 11 residues. After removal of 2 bases from V and 14 bases from J, the junction contained 6 bases not matched to a gene. CDR3 in amino acids: CASSVGTALTF. The CDR3 region has the DNA TGTGCCAGCAGCGTGGGGACAGCGCTTACCTTC. The entire variable domain, with the rest obtained from reference TRBV9 and TRBJ1-2, is as follows: DSGVTQTPKHLITATGQRVTLRCSPRSGDLSVYWYQQSLDQGLQFLIQYYNGEERAKGNILERFSAQQFPDLHSELNLSSLELGDSALYFCASSVGTALTFGSGTRLTVV.

This clonotype showed up many times. This chain connects TRBV24-1 to TRBJ2-7, with D unresolved. CDR3 size: 12 residues. Trimming stripped 0 bases from V and 5 bases from J, with 4 bases between. Germline lookup yields CDR1 KGHDR and CDR2 SFDVKD. DNA for the CDR3: TGTGCCACCAGTGATTTGTTCCACGAGCAGTACTTC. Its protein product is CATSDLFHEQYF.

This clonotype was found a few times. The chain combines TRBV7-9 with TRBJ2-7, with 8 nucleotides matching TRBD1. The CDR3 length is 12 residues. Germline CDR1 reads SEHNR; CDR2 reads FQNEAQ (reference sequence). V was clipped by 10 bases and J by 4 bases; unmatched bases: 6. The CDR3 DNA follows: TGTGCCATTGGGACAGGTTGGTACGAGCAGTACTTC. Translated, it gives CAIGTGWYEQYF.

This clonotype was counted only a few times. V and J are TRBV5-1 and TRBJ1-2, with D perhaps TRBD1 (6 bases). The CDR3 consists of 15 residues. Deletions cut 2 bases from V and 3 bases from J, with 14 bases between. CDR1 and CDR2 from the germline V gene are SGHRS and YFSETQ. This CDR3 is CASSLGGAEDYGYTF. Written as DNA, the CDR3 is TGCGCCAGCAGCTTAGGGGGGGCGGAGGACTATGGCTACACCTTC.

J is TRBJ2-3 and V is TRBV7-2; either TRBD1 or TRBD2 may supply D (5 bases each). Germline V gene sequence: CDR1 SGHTA, CDR2 FQGNSA. V gave up 7 bases and J gave up 14 bases, with 25 bases separating them. The CDR3 covers 14 residues. CDR3 loop: CASTTTVGTDIRYF. In nucleotides, the CDR3 is TGTGCCAGCACCACGACGGTCGGGACGGATATTAGGTATTTT.